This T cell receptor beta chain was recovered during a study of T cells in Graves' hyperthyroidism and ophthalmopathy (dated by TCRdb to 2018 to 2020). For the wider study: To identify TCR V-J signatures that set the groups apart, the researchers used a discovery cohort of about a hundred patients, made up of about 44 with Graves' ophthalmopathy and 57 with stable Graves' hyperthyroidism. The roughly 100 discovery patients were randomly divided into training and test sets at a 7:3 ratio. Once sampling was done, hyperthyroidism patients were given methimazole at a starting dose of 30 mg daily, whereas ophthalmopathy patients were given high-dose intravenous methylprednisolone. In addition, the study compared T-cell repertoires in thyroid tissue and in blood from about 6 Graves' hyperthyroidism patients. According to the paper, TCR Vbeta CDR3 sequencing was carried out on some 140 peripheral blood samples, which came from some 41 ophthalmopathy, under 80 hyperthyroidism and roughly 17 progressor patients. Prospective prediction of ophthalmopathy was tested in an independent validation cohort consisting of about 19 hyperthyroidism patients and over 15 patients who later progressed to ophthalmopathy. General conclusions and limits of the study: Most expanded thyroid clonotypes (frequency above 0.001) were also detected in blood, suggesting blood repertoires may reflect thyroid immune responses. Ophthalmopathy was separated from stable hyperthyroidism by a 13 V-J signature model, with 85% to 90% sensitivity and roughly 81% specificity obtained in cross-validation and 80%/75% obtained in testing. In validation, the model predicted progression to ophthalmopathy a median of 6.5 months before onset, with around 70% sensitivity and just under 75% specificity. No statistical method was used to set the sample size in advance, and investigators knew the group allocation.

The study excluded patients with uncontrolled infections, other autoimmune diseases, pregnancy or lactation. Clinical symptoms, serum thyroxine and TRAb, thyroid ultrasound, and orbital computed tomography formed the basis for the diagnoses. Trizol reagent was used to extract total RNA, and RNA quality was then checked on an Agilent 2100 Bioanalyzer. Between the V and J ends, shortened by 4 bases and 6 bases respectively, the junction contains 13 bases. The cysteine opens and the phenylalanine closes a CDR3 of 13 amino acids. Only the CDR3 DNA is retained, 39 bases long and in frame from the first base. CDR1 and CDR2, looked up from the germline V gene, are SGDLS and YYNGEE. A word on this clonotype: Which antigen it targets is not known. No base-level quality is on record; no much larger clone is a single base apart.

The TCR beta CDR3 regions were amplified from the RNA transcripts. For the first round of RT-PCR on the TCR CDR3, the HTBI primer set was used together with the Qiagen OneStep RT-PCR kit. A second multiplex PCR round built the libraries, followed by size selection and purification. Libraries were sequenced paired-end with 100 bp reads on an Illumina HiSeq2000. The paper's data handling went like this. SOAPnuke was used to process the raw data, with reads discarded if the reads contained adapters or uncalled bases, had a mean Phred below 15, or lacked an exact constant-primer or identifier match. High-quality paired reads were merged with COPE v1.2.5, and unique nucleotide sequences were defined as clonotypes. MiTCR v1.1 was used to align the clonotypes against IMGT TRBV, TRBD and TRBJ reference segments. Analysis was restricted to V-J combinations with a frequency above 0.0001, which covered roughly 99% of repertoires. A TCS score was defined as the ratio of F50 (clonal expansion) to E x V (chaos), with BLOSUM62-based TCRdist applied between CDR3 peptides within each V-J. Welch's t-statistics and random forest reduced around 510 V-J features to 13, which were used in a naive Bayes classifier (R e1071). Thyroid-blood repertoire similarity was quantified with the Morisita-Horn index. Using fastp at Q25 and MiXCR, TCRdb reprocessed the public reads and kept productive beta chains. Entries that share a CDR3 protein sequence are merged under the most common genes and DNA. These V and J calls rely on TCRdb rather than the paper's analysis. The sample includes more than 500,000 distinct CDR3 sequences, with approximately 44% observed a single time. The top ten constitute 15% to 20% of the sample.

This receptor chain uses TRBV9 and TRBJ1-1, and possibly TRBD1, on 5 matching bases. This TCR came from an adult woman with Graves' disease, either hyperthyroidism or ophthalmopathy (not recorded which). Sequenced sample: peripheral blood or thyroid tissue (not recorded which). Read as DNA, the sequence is TGTGCCAGCAGCTTGGACCTGGGGGCTGAAGCTTTCTTT. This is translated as CASSLDLGAEAFF.